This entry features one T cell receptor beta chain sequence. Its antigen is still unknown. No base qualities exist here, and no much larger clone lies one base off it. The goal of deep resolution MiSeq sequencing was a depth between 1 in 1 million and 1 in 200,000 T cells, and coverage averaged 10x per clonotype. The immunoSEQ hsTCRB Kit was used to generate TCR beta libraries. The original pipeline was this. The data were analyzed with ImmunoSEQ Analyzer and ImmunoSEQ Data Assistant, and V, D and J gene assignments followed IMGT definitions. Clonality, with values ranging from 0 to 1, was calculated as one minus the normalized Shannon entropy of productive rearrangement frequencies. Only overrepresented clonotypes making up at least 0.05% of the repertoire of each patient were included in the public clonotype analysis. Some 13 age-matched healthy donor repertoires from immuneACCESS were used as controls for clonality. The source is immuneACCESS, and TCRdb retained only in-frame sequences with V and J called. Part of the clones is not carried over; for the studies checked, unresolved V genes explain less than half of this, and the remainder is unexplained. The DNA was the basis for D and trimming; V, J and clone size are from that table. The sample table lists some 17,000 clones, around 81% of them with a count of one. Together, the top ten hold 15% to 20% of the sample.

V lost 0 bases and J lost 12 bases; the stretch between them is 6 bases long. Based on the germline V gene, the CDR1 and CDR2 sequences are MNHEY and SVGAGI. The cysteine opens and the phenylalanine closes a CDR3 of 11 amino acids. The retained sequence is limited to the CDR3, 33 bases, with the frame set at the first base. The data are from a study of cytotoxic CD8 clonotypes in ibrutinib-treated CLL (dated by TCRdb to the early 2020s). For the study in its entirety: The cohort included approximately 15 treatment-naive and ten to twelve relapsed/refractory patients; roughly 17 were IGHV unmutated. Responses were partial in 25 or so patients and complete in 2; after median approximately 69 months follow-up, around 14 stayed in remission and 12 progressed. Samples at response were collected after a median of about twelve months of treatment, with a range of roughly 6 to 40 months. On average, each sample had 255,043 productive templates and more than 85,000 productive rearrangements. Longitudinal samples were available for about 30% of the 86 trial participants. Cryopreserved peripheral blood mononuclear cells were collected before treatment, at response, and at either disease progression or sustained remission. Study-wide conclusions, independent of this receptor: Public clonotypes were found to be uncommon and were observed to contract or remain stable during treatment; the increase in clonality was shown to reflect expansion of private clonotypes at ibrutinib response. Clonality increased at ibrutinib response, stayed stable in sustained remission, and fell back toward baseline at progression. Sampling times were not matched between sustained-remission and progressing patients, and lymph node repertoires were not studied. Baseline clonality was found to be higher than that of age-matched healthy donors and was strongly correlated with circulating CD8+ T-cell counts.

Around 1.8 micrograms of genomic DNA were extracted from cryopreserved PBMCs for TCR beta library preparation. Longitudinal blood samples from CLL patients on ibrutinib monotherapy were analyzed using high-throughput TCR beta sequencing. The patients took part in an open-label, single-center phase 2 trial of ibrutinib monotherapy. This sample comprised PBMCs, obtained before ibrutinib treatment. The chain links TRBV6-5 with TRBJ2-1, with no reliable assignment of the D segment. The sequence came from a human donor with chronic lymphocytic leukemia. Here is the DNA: TGTGCCAGCAGTTACTCTCATACGCAGTTCTTC. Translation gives CASSYSHTQFF.